The 29 T cell receptor beta chains in this list originate from one sample, sequenced in a study of blood T cell repertoires in COVID-19. Sequencing was performed with immunoSEQ multiplex PCR; in TCRdb, only in-frame clones are kept and a portion is missing. The sample consists of about 130,000 clones, around 86% of them appearing once. The sequenced material came from PBMCs or T cells enriched from blood (not recorded which). These receptors originate from a man younger than 40 who had recovered from COVID-19.

The chain uses TRBV6-5 and TRBJ2-2, with 9 bases fitting TRBD1. The J segment lost 6 bases and the V segment lost 3 bases, leaving 8 bases of the junction unmatched. The CDR3 runs to 16 residues. Germline CDR1 reads MNHEY; CDR2 reads SVGAGI. This CDR3 is CASSYRDRVAAGELFF. In DNA, the CDR3 is TGTGCCAGCAGTTATAGGGACAGGGTAGCTGCCGGGGAGCTGTTTTTT.

The chain links TRBV5-1 to TRBJ1-2, with D possibly matching TRBD1 (5 bases). The CDR3 is 15 amino acids. The V end was cut by 0 bases, the J end by 4 bases, with 13 bases between. Germline V lookup: CDR1 SGHRS, CDR2 YFSETQ. This CDR3 is CASSLAGEGSYGYTF. The CDR3 coding sequence is TGCGCCAGCAGCTTGGCCGGGGAGGGGTCCTATGGCTACACCTTC.

The chain links TRBV30 to TRBJ1-6, with D unclear. The CDR3 contains 14 residues. Germline values: CDR1 GTSNPN, CDR2 SVGIG (reference sequence). Trimming pared 2 bases from V and 1 base from J, leaving 6 bases between. CDR3 coding DNA: TGTGCCTGGAGTCGGTTTTCCTATAATTCACCCCTCCACTTT. It is translated as CAWSRFSYNSPLHF. Complete variable domain (other parts from reference TRBV30 and TRBJ1-6): SQTIHQWPATLVQPVGSPLSLECTVEGTSNPNLYWYRQAAGRGLQLLFYSVGIGQISSEVPQNLSASRPQDRQFILSSKKLLLSDSGFYLCAWSRFSYNSPLHFGNGTRLTVT.

The chain recombines TRBV9 with TRBJ2-1; 12 positions match TRBD2. Germline CDR1 is SGDLS and CDR2 is YYNGEE. With 4 bases clipped from V and 7 bases from J, the junction kept 6 bases outside the gene matches. The CDR3 has 15 residues. DNA for the CDR3: TGTGCCAGCAGCCGACCTAGCGGGAGGGTTAATGAGCAGTTCTTC. It encodes CASSRPSGRVNEQFF.

The chain carries TRBV5-1 and TRBJ2-5, with 11 bases identical to TRBD2. Germline V gene lookup returns CDR1 SGHRS and CDR2 YFSETQ. CDR3 length equals 16 residues. The trim removed 3 bases at V and 5 bases at J, leaving 9 bases unmatched. This CDR3 is CASSSGTSGQSETQYF. DNA of the CDR3: TGCGCCAGCAGCTCCGGGACTAGCGGACAATCGGAGACCCAGTACTTC.

The chain combines TRBV6-2 or TRBV6-3 with TRBJ1-5; tentatively, D is TRBD1 (5 bases). CDR1 is MNHEY, CDR2 SVGEGT, per germline. Trimming removed 5 bases from V and 1 base from J, with 12 bases in between. The CDR3 runs 15 residues. In DNA form, the CDR3 reads TGTGCCAGCAGTAGGGTGCGGGACAGCAATCAGCCCCAGCATTTT. Its translation: CASSRVRDSNQPQHF.

The chain uses TRBV5-1 and TRBJ1-1; 10 bases are a match to TRBD1. Per germline, CDR1 SGHRS and CDR2 YFSETQ. The CDR3 sequence is 14 residues long. V shed 0 bases and J 6 bases; nucleotides not matched to a gene: 2. The CDR3 DNA reads TGCGCCAGCAGCTTGGAGGACAGGGGGGCTGAAGCTTTCTTT. It yields the protein CASSLEDRGAEAFF.

The chain combines TRBV7-2 with TRBJ2-3; TRBD2 might be the D (6 bases). This CDR3 contains 14 residues. Germline V gives CDR1 SGHTA, CDR2 FQGNSA. V lost 4 bases and J 2 bases, leaving 10 bases between the germline ends. The CDR3 nucleotides are TGTGCCAGCAGCTCCGGGGACTTCACAGATACGCAGTATTTT. Its translation is CASSSGDFTDTQYF.

The chain links TRBV6-5 to TRBJ1-5; 9 bases match TRBD1. The CDR3 length is 15 residues. Trimming removed 6 bases from V and 5 bases from J; junction bases left unmatched: 8. CDR1 and CDR2 (germline): MNHEY, SVGAGI. Here the CDR3 DNA reads TGTGCCAGCAGACTCCGGGACAGGGCCGATCAGCCCCAGCATTTT. Translating it yields CASRLRDRADQPQHF.

The chain recombines TRBV7-9 with TRBJ2-5; TRBD2 matches at 10 bases. Germline V CDR1 and CDR2: SEHNR, FQNEAQ (reference sequence). The CDR3 length is 15 residues. Germline trimming cut 3 bases from V and 5 bases from J; bases unmatched to any gene: 6. Here the CDR3 DNA reads TGTGCCAGCAGCTTGGAGCGGGGGGGCCCCGAGACCCAGTACTTC. It is translated as CASSLERGGPETQYF.

This rearrangement joins TRBV4-1 to TRBJ1-2; D uncertain. The CDR3 runs 15 residues. The V gene lost 0 bases and the J gene lost 4 bases, with 12 bases spanning the gap. Germline V gene lookup returns CDR1 MGHRA and CDR2 YSYEKL. CDR3 sequence reads: CASSQDGSLSYGYTF. DNA for the CDR3: TGCGCCAGCAGCCAAGATGGGAGTCTGAGCTATGGCTACACCTTC.

This chain joins TRBV25-1 and TRBJ1-5; tentatively, D is TRBD1 (5 bases). The CDR3 sequence is 15 residues long. V shed 8 bases and J shed 2 bases, with 16 bases lying between them. Looked up from germline, CDR1 is MGHDK and CDR2 is SYGVNS. CDR3 protein: CASGDGGGGNQPQHF. The CDR3 DNA is TGTGCCAGCGGGGACGGCGGGGGGGGCAATCAGCCCCAGCATTTT.

The rearrangement uses TRBV12-5 and TRBJ2-3; D is ambiguous. Germline V gene data show CDR1 as LGHNT and CDR2 as FRNRAP. Trimming pared 10 bases from V and 1 base from J, leaving 12 bases between. The length of the CDR3 is 13 residues. The CDR3, as DNA: TGTGCTAATGGCTTCGGTGGCACAGATACGCAGTATTTT. The encoded protein is CANGFGGTDTQYF.

This clone was recorded once. The rearrangement joins TRBV19 to TRBJ2-2; D call uncertain. Trimming took off 8 bases at V and 4 bases at J, with 14 bases between the two ends. Germline CDR1 is LNHDA and CDR2 is SQIVND (reference sequence). The CDR3 is made up of 14 amino acids. The CDR3 DNA is TGTGCCAGTTCTTATCGGTTAGTCACCGGGGAGCTGTTTTTT. This sequence encodes CASSYRLVTGELFF.

V usage is TRBV10-2 and J usage is TRBJ2-3; 7 positions agree with TRBD2. The germline gives CDR1 WSHSY, CDR2 SAAADI. This CDR3 comprises 14 residues. The V gene end was trimmed by 7 bases and the J gene end by 2 bases; junction bases not matched to a gene: 6. The CDR3 DNA reads TGCGCCAGCAAGGCGGGGGAGTACACAGATACGCAGTATTTT. Translated: CASKAGEYTDTQYF.

The CDR3 reads CASSSRLLTGELFF. CDR3 nucleotide sequence: TGTGCCAGTAGCTCCCGACTTCTCACCGGGGAGCTGTTTTTT. The V call is TRBV19, the J call TRBJ2-2; no clear D. The germline gives CDR1 LNHDA, CDR2 SQIVND (reference sequence). Trimming pared 6 bases from V and 4 bases from J, leaving 12 bases between. The CDR3 contains 14 residues.

This clone was recorded many times. CDR3 amino acids: CASSGGAWQYV. The CDR3 bases are TGCGCCAGCAGTGGAGGAGCGTGGCAGTACGTC. The chain is built from TRBV10-2 and TRBJ2-7, with no clear D. CDR3 size: 11 residues. Per germline, CDR1 WSHSY and CDR2 SAAADI. V shed 4 bases and J shed 9 bases, with 10 bases lying between them.

V and J are TRBV6-1 and TRBJ2-1; maybe TRBD2 (6 bases). The V end was cut by 3 bases, the J end by 4 bases, with 13 bases between. The CDR3 is 15 amino acids. Germline V CDR1 and CDR2: MNHNS, SASEGT. The CDR3, as DNA: TGTGCCAGCAGTGAGAAATACGGGGGATACAATGAGCAGTTCTTC. As protein: CASSEKYGGYNEQFF.

The chain uses TRBV2 and TRBJ1-5; D remains unclear. The CDR3 runs to 14 residues. V was pared by 3 bases and J by 0 bases, with 6 bases between. The germline CDR1 and CDR2 sequences are SNHLY and FYNNEI. The CDR3 coding sequence is TGTGCCAGCAGTGAGCAGATTAGCAATCAGCCCCAGCATTTT. This encodes CASSEQISNQPQHF.

The chain uses TRBV3-1 (or the pseudogene TRBV3-2) and TRBJ2-1; the D gene is possibly TRBD1 (5 bases). The CDR3 is made up of 15 amino acids. Trimming left V 1 base short and J 4 bases short, with 11 bases between. The V gene's germline CDR1 is LGHDT and CDR2 YNNKEL (reference sequence). The CDR3: CASSQGNGAYNEQFF. The DNA for the CDR3 is TGTGCCAGCAGCCAAGGCAATGGGGCGTACAATGAGCAGTTCTTC.

This chain uses TRBV7-7 with TRBJ2-3; 8 bases fit TRBD2. Losses at the gene ends were 1 base for V and 0 bases for J; bases not matched to a gene: 3. CDR3 length: 16 amino acids. CDR1 is SSHAT and CDR2 is FNYEAQ in the germline V gene (reference sequence). In DNA form, the CDR3 reads TGTGCCAGCAGCTTAGGCCCTAGCGGGAGCACAGATACGCAGTATTTT. Encoded protein: CASSLGPSGSTDTQYF.

This chain links TRBV6-5 with TRBJ2-2; perhaps TRBD1 as D (5 bases). Trimming stripped 9 bases from V and 4 bases from J, with 9 bases between. In germline, CDR1 is MNHEY, CDR2 SVGAGI. The length of the CDR3 is 12 residues. CDR3 residues: CASYRSTGELFF. The DNA for the CDR3 is TGTGCCAGTTACAGGAGCACCGGGGAGCTGTTTTTT.

This rearrangement joins TRBV19 to TRBJ1-5, with a tentative D call TRBD1 (5 bases). CDR3 length: 15 residues. Germline V gene data show CDR1 as LNHDA and CDR2 as SQIVND (reference sequence). The V end lost 7 bases, the J end lost 2 bases, and 15 bases lay between the germline ends. The CDR3 loop reads CASTYVQGGNQPQHF. CDR3 sequence (DNA): TGTGCCAGTACCTATGTTCAGGGTGGCAATCAGCCCCAGCATTTT. Supplemented by reference TRBV19 and TRBJ1-5, the full variable domain reads DGGITQSPKYLFRKEGQNVTLSCEQNLNHDAMYWYRQDPGQGLRLIYYSQIVNDFQKGDIAEGYSVSREKKESFPLTVTSAQKNPTAFYLCASTYVQGGNQPQHFGDGTRLSIL.

The V gene is TRBV3-1 (or the pseudogene TRBV3-2), the J gene TRBJ2-3; 8 bases align to TRBD1. CDR3 length: 14 residues. Trimming at V came to 5 bases and at J to 5 bases, leaving 6 bases not matched to a gene. Germline CDR1 LGHDT, CDR2 YNNKEL (reference sequence). CDR3 sequence: CASSFRGHEDTQYF. The CDR3 region has the DNA TGTGCCAGCAGCTTCAGGGGGCATGAAGATACGCAGTATTTT.

This clone showed up just once. The J gene is TRBJ2-3, the V gene TRBV6-1, with 7 bases that match TRBD2. CDR1 is MNHNS and CDR2 is SASEGT in the germline V gene. CDR3 length: 15 amino acids. The V gene end was trimmed by 2 bases and the J gene end by 3 bases; junction bases not matched to a gene: 5. Written as DNA, the CDR3 is TGTGCCAGCAGTGAAAGGGAGGGTAGGACAGATACGCAGTATTTT. Its protein is CASSEREGRTDTQYF.

CDR3 loop: CASSLSGQGQDTQYF. For the CDR3, the DNA is TGCGCCAGCAGCTTATCGGGACAGGGTCAGGATACGCAGTATTTT. The chain combines TRBV5-1 with TRBJ2-3; the match to TRBD1 covers 9 bases. CDR3 length equals 15 residues. The germline gives CDR1 SGHRS, CDR2 YFSETQ. Unmatched junction bases numbered 7, after V lost 2 bases and J lost 6 bases.

The gene calls are TRBV6-1 and TRBJ1-5, with 8 bases fitting TRBD1. V gave up 1 base and J gave up 7 bases; unmatched junction bases: 9. The CDR3 consists of 16 residues. Germline loops: CDR1 MNHNS, CDR2 SASEGT. In DNA form, the CDR3 reads TGTGCCAGCAGTGAAGTGGCCAGGGGGCGCGGGCAGCCCCAGCATTTT. This encodes CASSEVARGRGQPQHF.

V is TRBV6-5 and J is TRBJ1-2; 8 bases match TRBD1. Germline V CDR1 and CDR2: MNHEY, SVGAGI. This CDR3 comprises 13 residues. J was trimmed by 4 bases and V by 6 bases; bases with no gene match: 4. CDR3 DNA sequence: TGTGCCAGCAGCGGACAGGGCCTCTATGGCTACACCTTC. This gives the protein CASSGQGLYGYTF.

The chain couples TRBV19 to TRBJ1-2; D ambiguous. CDR3 length: 18 residues. Looked up from germline, CDR1 is LNHDA and CDR2 is SQIVND (reference sequence). The germline V and J ends were trimmed by 5 bases and 6 bases, with 28 bases remaining between them. CDR3 loop: CASSATDQTLAVYNGYTF. In DNA form, the CDR3 reads TGTGCCAGTAGTGCCACAGATCAGACCCTCGCCGTCTATAATGGCTACACCTTC. Full variable domain (remainder filled in from reference TRBV19 and TRBJ1-2): DGGITQSPKYLFRKEGQNVTLSCEQNLNHDAMYWYRQDPGQGLRLIYYSQIVNDFQKGDIAEGYSVSREKKESFPLTVTSAQKNPTAFYLCASSATDQTLAVYNGYTFGSGTRLTVV.